This TCR beta chain was captured in a study of blood T cells in healthy people across ages. General study results and limits: Across samples, TCR beta diversity tracked strongly with naive T cell percentage.

This clonotype has a count of ten or more. Its specificity is unknown. The second PCR ran about 6 to 11 cycles with a sample-barcoded 5' primer and J-beta primers. TCRdb redid the calling of the 5' RACE reads with MiXCR, one entry per CDR3 protein. The sample holds about 780,000 distinct CDR3 sequences; around 62% are singletons and the top ten take 28%. CDR1 is MNHNY and CDR2 is SVGAGI in the germline V gene (reference sequence). Trimming cost V 2 bases and J 6 bases, with 8 bases left between them. This CDR3 has 12 amino acids. A minimum of 7 million PBMCs was isolated per sample. This clonotype was sampled from a man younger than 45 in good health. The chain has TRBV6-6 and TRBJ2-7; D is undetermined. Sequencing was done on a sample of blood. This CDR3 is CASSYHGPEQYF. As DNA, the CDR3 is TGTGCCAGCAGTTACCACGGGCCCGAGCAGTACTTC.